A selection of T cell receptor beta chains follows, all from one sample in a study of human T cells and chemical hapten exposure. TCRdb processed the RACE reads anew with MiXCR; each CDR3 protein has one entry. Of roughly 100,000 distinct CDR3 sequences listed, about 9.3% are singletons. The sequenced sample was whole blood, obtained in connection with sensitization to the hapten diphenylcyclopropenone (DPC). All receptors come from a woman in her forties with alopecia areata. Some clones in this sample may be carry-over from other donors' samples. CDR3s include the opening cysteine and the closing phenylalanine or tryptophan. Each record gives: D gene, clone size, J gene, V gene, CDR3 protein, CDR3 DNA. D genes are given only for firm matches. Some rows mark clone size as missing; the rest say once, few, many or name a class of expanded clone.

>.|few|TRBJ2-1|TRBV6-2/TRBV6-3
CASSYDPEYNEQFF
TGTGCCAGCAGTTACGACCCGGAGTACAATGAGCAGTTCTTC
>.|many|TRBJ2-7|TRBV28
CASRDPIYEQYF
TGTGCCAGCCGGGACCCCATCTACGAGCAGTACTTC
>.|many|TRBJ2-3|TRBV12-3/TRBV12-4
CASSLFRETDTQYF
TGTGCCAGCAGTCTATTCAGGGAAACAGATACGCAGTATTTT
>.|many|TRBJ2-1|TRBV29-1
CSGALGASRAYNEQFF
TGCAGCGGAGCCTTAGGAGCTAGCCGAGCTTACAATGAGCAGTTCTTC
>TRBD2|.|TRBJ2-1|TRBV4-3
CASSQEGGGGEQFF
TGCGCCAGCAGCCAAGAAGGCGGGGGAGGTGAGCAGTTCTTC
>.|few|TRBJ1-1|TRBV11-2
CASSLQWNTEAFF
TGTGCCAGCAGCTTACAATGGAACACTGAAGCTTTCTTT
>.|.|TRBJ1-6|TRBV12-2
CASQGTTSDNSPLHF
TGTGCAAGCCAAGGGACCACCTCGGATAATTCACCCCTCCACTTT
>.|few|TRBJ2-1|TRBV10-3
CAIKGRTSNEQFF
TGTGCCATCAAGGGTAGAACGAGCAATGAGCAGTTCTTC
>.|few|TRBJ1-3|TRBV24-1
CATSAADTSGNTIYF
TGTGCCACCAGTGCCGCGGACACCTCTGGAAACACCATATATTTT
>.|.|TRBJ2-2|TRBV5-1
CASSSVLALNTGELFF
TGCGCCAGCAGCTCCGTACTAGCACTGAACACCGGGGAGCTGTTTTTT
>.|many|TRBJ2-1|TRBV29-1
CSVVALTIDNEQFF
TGCAGCGTTGTTGCCCTTACTATCGACAATGAGCAGTTCTTC
>TRBD2|many|TRBJ2-4|TRBV19
CASSILAGENIQYF
TGTGCCAGTAGTATACTAGCGGGGGAAAACATTCAGTACTTC
>.|few|TRBJ2-5|TRBV7-2
CASSLRDLGSGPVPETQYF
TGTGCCAGCAGCTTACGGGATCTCGGCAGCGGGCCCGTCCCAGAGACCCAGTACTTC
>.|few|TRBJ2-2|TRBV28
CASSVGTTNTGELFF
TGTGCCAGCAGTGTCGGGACGACGAACACCGGGGAGCTGTTTTTT
>TRBD1|.|TRBJ1-1|TRBV7-9
CASSFVTGRNTEAFF
TGTGCCAGCAGTTTCGTGACAGGGAGAAACACTGAAGCTTTCTTT
>.|many|TRBJ2-7|TRBV6-5
CASSNRQHEQYF
TGTGCCAGCAGCAATCGACAGCACGAGCAGTACTTC
>.|few|TRBJ2-1|TRBV29-1
CSASYHNEQFF
TGCAGCGCATCCTACCACAATGAGCAGTTCTTC
>.|few|TRBJ2-5|TRBV30
CAWSRQVETQYF
TGTGCCTGGAGCAGACAGGTAGAGACCCAGTACTTC
>TRBD1|many|TRBJ2-2|TRBV7-2
CASSLTGTTNTGELFF
TGTGCCAGCAGCTTGACAGGGACAACGAACACCGGGGAGCTGTTTTTT
>.|few|TRBJ1-6|TRBV6-6
CASSYLDSPLHF
TGTGCCAGCAGTTACTTGGATTCACCCCTCCACTTT
>TRBD1|.|TRBJ2-3|TRBV9
CASSVSGQGPSTDTQYF
TGTGCCAGCAGCGTATCCGGACAGGGTCCTAGCACAGATACGCAGTATTTT
>TRBD2|.|TRBJ2-7|TRBV2
CASSGGGIHEQYF
TGTGCCAGCAGCGGGGGAGGGATCCACGAGCAGTACTTC
>.|.|TRBJ2-1|TRBV10-3
CAIRATGTGTYNEQFF
TGTGCCATCAGAGCCACCGGGACTGGAACCTACAATGAGCAGTTCTTC
>.|many|TRBJ1-5|TRBV27
CATAGAFNQPQHF
TGTGCCACCGCTGGGGCATTCAATCAGCCCCAGCATTTT
>TRBD1|many|TRBJ1-5|TRBV28
CASRPGQGGQPQHF
TGTGCCAGCAGGCCGGGACAGGGGGGTCAGCCCCAGCATTTT
>.|few|TRBJ1-2|TRBV28
CASRPAGSYGYTF
TGTGCCAGCAGACCGGCAGGGTCCTATGGCTACACCTTC
>.|many|TRBJ1-1|TRBV12-5
CASAPGRGLGMNTEAFF
TGTGCTAGTGCCCCTGGCCGAGGGCTGGGGATGAACACTGAAGCTTTCTTT
>TRBD1|many|TRBJ1-1|TRBV7-3
CASSPGTGTEAFF
TGTGCCAGCAGCCCCGGGACAGGGACTGAAGCTTTCTTT
>.|many|TRBJ2-2|TRBV7-9
CAMGGGYLNTGELFF
TGTGCCATGGGGGGAGGATACCTGAACACCGGGGAGCTGTTTTTT
>TRBD1|many|TRBJ2-4|TRBV29-1
CSVIQGGLQYF
TGCAGCGTAATACAGGGGGGTCTTCAGTACTTC
>.|few|TRBJ2-7|TRBV12-3/TRBV12-4
CASSLAGWGSREQYF
TGTGCCAGCAGTTTAGCAGGGTGGGGGTCGAGGGAGCAGTACTTC
>.|.|TRBJ2-3|TRBV29-1
CSGGTLSTDTQYF
TGCAGCGGGGGGACACTCAGCACAGATACGCAGTATTTT
>.|many|TRBJ2-3|TRBV28
CASSSGRPTDTQYF
TGTGCCAGCAGTTCGGGCAGACCAACAGATACGCAGTATTTT
>.|many|TRBJ1-2|TRBV9
CASSVELNYGYTF
TGTGCCAGCAGCGTAGAGTTAAACTATGGCTACACCTTC
>TRBD2|many|TRBJ2-3|TRBV7-9
CASSRDRGRLAGGPHTQYF
TGTGCCAGCAGTCGGGACAGGGGGCGACTAGCGGGAGGGCCCCATACGCAGTATTTT
>.|.|TRBJ2-3|TRBV28
CASSAGTLVNTQYF
TGTGCCAGCAGTGCCGGGACACTTGTTAATACGCAGTATTTT
>.|few|TRBJ2-7|TRBV6-6
CASSQEAQRRYEQYF
TGTGCCAGCAGCCAAGAGGCCCAGCGACGGTACGAGCAGTACTTC
>.|many|TRBJ2-1|TRBV9
CASSAPTGLLYNEQFF
TGTGCCAGCAGCGCCCCAACAGGACTACTCTACAATGAGCAGTTCTTC
>.|few|TRBJ2-3|TRBV28
CASSYSSANTDTQYF
TGTGCCAGCAGTTACTCTAGCGCCAACACAGATACGCAGTATTTT
>.|many|TRBJ2-1|TRBV7-6
CASSLYRAGEQFF
TGTGCCAGCAGCTTATATAGGGCGGGTGAGCAGTTCTTC
>TRBD2|many|TRBJ2-3|TRBV4-3
CASSQGRAGVDTQYF
TGCGCCAGCAGCCAAGGCAGAGCGGGGGTAGATACGCAGTATTTT
>TRBD2|many|TRBJ2-2|TRBV6-1
CASGASGSVSGELFF
TGTGCCAGCGGGGCTAGCGGGAGTGTATCCGGGGAGCTGTTTTTT
>.|many|TRBJ2-6|TRBV4-1
CASSQGVSGANVLTF
TGCGCCAGCAGCCAAGGGGTCTCTGGGGCCAACGTCCTGACTTTC
>TRBD1|many|TRBJ1-1|TRBV29-1
CSGGQGLNTEAFF
TGCAGCGGGGGACAGGGCCTGAACACTGAAGCTTTCTTT
>.|few|TRBJ2-7|TRBV27
CASTSTASEQYF
TGTGCCAGCACCAGTACGGCCTCCGAGCAGTACTTC
>.|many|TRBJ1-3|TRBV29-1
CSVSPGGSSGNTIYF
TGCAGCGTCTCACCCGGGGGGAGCTCTGGAAACACCATATATTTT
>TRBD2|.|TRBJ2-3|TRBV6-2/TRBV6-3
CASSYSLAGATDTQYF
TGTGCCAGCAGTTACTCTCTAGCGGGAGCCACAGATACGCAGTATTTT
>.|many|TRBJ2-3|TRBV11-2
CASSLVGLSSGTDTQYF
TGTGCCAGCAGCTTAGTCGGGCTTTCCTCGGGCACAGATACGCAGTATTTT
>TRBD1|many|TRBJ2-6|TRBV19
CASSPYRGSGANVLTF
TGTGCCAGTAGTCCTTACAGGGGATCCGGGGCCAACGTCCTGACTTTC
>.|many|TRBJ2-7|TRBV27
CASTARGALSYEQYF
TGTGCCAGCACCGCACGTGGGGCCCTCTCCTACGAGCAGTACTTC
>TRBD1|.|TRBJ2-2|TRBV2
CASRGTGGFTGELFF
TGTGCCAGCAGAGGGACAGGGGGTTTCACCGGGGAGCTGTTTTTT
>TRBD2|many|TRBJ2-1|TRBV29-1
CSVVAPWLAGKQFF
TGCAGCGTTGTTGCCCCATGGCTAGCGGGAAAGCAGTTCTTC
>.|.|TRBJ2-3|TRBV7-6
CASGTGNRAATDTQYF
TGTGCCAGCGGAACCGGGAACAGGGCGGCCACAGATACGCAGTATTTT
>TRBD2|many|TRBJ2-1|TRBV7-2
CASSLGVAGEQFF
TGTGCCAGCAGCTTAGGCGTAGCGGGTGAGCAGTTCTTC
>.|many|TRBJ2-7|TRBV29-1
CSVGDQSQEQYF
TGCAGCGTTGGGGACCAAAGCCAGGAGCAGTACTTC
>TRBD1|few|TRBJ2-2|TRBV4-3
CASSLGQGTGELFF
TGCGCCAGCAGCCTAGGACAGGGCACCGGGGAGCTGTTTTTT
>.|many|TRBJ1-5|TRBV3-1
CASSQGGGNNQPQHF
TGTGCCAGCAGCCAAGGTGGGGGCAACAATCAGCCCCAGCATTTT
>.|.|TRBJ2-3|TRBV28
CASSLRQGLSTDTQYF
TGTGCCAGCAGTCTCCGCCAGGGCCTTAGCACAGATACGCAGTATTTT
>TRBD1|.|TRBJ1-5|TRBV7-2
CASSRGQGRWPQHF
TGTGCCAGCAGCCGAGGACAGGGACGGTGGCCCCAGCATTTT
>.|.|TRBJ2-1|TRBV6-2/TRBV6-3
CASRGTGFNEQFF
TGTGCCAGCAGAGGCACAGGGTTCAATGAGCAGTTCTTC